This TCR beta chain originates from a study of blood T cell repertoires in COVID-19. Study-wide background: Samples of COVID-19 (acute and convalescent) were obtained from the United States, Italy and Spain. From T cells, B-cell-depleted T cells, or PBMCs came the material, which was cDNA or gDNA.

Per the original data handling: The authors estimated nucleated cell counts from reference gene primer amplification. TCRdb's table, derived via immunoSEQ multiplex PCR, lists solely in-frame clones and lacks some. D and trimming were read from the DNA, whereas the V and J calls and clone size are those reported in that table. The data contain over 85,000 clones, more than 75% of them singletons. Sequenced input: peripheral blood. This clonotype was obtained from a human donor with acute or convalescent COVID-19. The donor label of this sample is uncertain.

CDR3 in amino acids: CASSTGTGDTEAFF. CDR3 sequence (DNA): TGTGCCAGCAGCACTGGGACAGGGGACACTGAAGCTTTCTTT. This rearrangement joins TRBV7-9 to TRBJ1-1; 10 bases are a match to TRBD1. This CDR3 region has 14 residues. From germline, CDR1 is SEHNR and CDR2 FQNEAQ (reference sequence). Losses at the gene ends were 5 bases for V and 3 bases for J; bases not matched to a gene: 3.